The 32 T cell receptor beta chains below were found in one sample sequenced in a study of blood T cell repertoires in COVID-19. Clones were read by immunoSEQ multiplex PCR, and TCRdb kept only the in-frame ones, dropping some. The data show under 60,000 clones, with approximately 80% seen just once and around 20% held by the top ten. Sequenced material: peripheral blood. The receptors derive from a human donor with active or convalescent COVID-19. The donor label of this sample is uncertain.

The chain joins TRBV7-4 to TRBJ2-5, with 8 bases aligning to TRBD1. The CDR3 spans 19 residues. Germline CDR1 reads SGHVT; CDR2 reads SQSDAQ. The ends lost 7 bases at V and 4 bases at J; junction bases unmatched: 23. CDR3 in amino acids: CASNCHALLTGGCRETQYF. Here the CDR3 DNA reads TGTGCCAGCAATTGTCATGCCCTCCTCACAGGGGGTTGTCGAGAGACCCAGTACTTC. The complete variable domain, with remaining parts taken from reference TRBV7-4 and TRBJ2-5, reads GAGVSQSPRYKVAKRGRDVALRCDSISGHVTLYWYRQTLGQGSEVLTYSQSDAQRDKSGRPSGRFSAERPERSVSTLKIQRTEQGDSAVYLCASNCHALLTGGCRETQYFGPGTRLLVL.

This chain uses TRBV7-8 with TRBJ2-2, with TRBD2 matching 13 bases. CDR3 size: 20 residues. Germline V CDR1 and CDR2: SGHVS, FQNEAQ. With V trimmed by 4 bases and J by 1 base, 12 bases remained unmatched. CDR3 protein: CASSSLPPGTSGMNTGELFF. CDR3 DNA: TGTGCCAGCAGCTCACTCCCCCCCGGGACTAGCGGGATGAACACCGGGGAGCTGTTTTTT.

This clone was observed once. The chain links TRBV7-2 to TRBJ1-4; TRBD1 agrees at 10 bases. The ends lost 6 bases at V and 8 bases at J; junction bases unmatched: 6. This CDR3 is 14 amino acids long. The germline gives CDR1 SGHTA, CDR2 FQGNSA. Written as DNA, the CDR3 is TGTGCCAGCAGGTCCGGGACAGGGGACGAAAAACTGTTTTTT. Amino acid sequence: CASRSGTGDEKLFF.

The CDR3 DNA follows: TGTGCCAGTAGTCCCGGGGGGGGCGGTTGGAACACTGAAGCTTTCTTT. Amino acid sequence: CASSPGGGGWNTEAFF. The chain carries TRBV19 and TRBJ1-1; D is possibly TRBD1 (6 bases). Germline V gene data show CDR1 as LNHDA and CDR2 as SQIVND (reference sequence). V lost 5 bases, J lost 1 base, and 17 bases lay in between. The CDR3 length is 16 residues. The entire variable domain, with the rest obtained from reference TRBV19 and TRBJ1-1, is as follows: DGGITQSPKYLFRKEGQNVTLSCEQNLNHDAMYWYRQDPGQGLRLIYYSQIVNDFQKGDIAEGYSVSREKKESFPLTVTSAQKNPTAFYLCASSPGGGGWNTEAFFGQGTRLTVV.

V gene TRBV5-1 combines with J gene TRBJ2-2, with 9 bases matching TRBD2. The V and J ends lost 7 bases and 4 bases, in that order; junction bases with no gene match: 5. CDR3 size: 14 residues. Germline V CDR1 and CDR2: SGHRS, YFSETQ. The CDR3 nucleotides read TGCGCCAGCCATGCGGGAGGGTTCACCGGGGAGCTGTTTTTT. This codes for CASHAGGFTGELFF. The full variable domain, rest sourced from reference TRBV5-1 and TRBJ2-2, is KAGVTQTPRYLIKTRGQQVTLSCSPISGHRSVSWYQQTPGQGLQFLFEYFSETQRNKGNFPGRFSGRQFSNSRSEMNVSTLELGDSALYLCASHAGGFTGELFFGEGSRLTVL.

In its sample, this clone was seen a few times. The chain uses TRBV10-3 and TRBJ2-1; D possibly corresponds to TRBD1 (6 bases). Trimming left V 0 bases short and J 8 bases short, with 11 bases between. Germline V gene data show CDR1 as ENHRY and CDR2 as SYGVKD. The length of the CDR3 is 14 residues. The CDR3 region is CAISESISGDEQFF. In nucleotides, the CDR3 is TGTGCCATCAGTGAGTCGATTTCAGGGGATGAGCAGTTCTTC.

The rearrangement joins TRBV3-1 (or the pseudogene TRBV3-2) to TRBJ2-1; D is uncertain. The CDR3 sequence is 13 residues long. Deletions cut 4 bases from V and 9 bases from J, with 13 bases between. Germline V gene sequence: CDR1 LGHDT, CDR2 YNNKEL (reference sequence). As DNA, the CDR3 is TGTGCCAGCAGCCCTCAGTCGGCGGCTGAGCAGTTCTTC. Its translation is CASSPQSAAEQFF.

The chain has TRBV2 and TRBJ2-2; TRBD2 agrees at 10 bases. The germline gives CDR1 SNHLY, CDR2 FYNNEI. The trim removed 2 bases at V and 4 bases at J, leaving 4 bases unmatched. The CDR3 sequence is 16 residues long. CDR3 in DNA: TGTGCCAGCAGTGAAATGAGCGGGAGGGCCACCGGGGAGCTGTTTTTT. Translated, it gives CASSEMSGRATGELFF.

The gene calls are TRBV5-1 and TRBJ2-3; maybe TRBD1 (6 bases). The germline V gene encodes CDR1 SGHRS and CDR2 YFSETQ. This CDR3 has 16 amino acids. Deletions cut 4 bases from V and 2 bases from J, with 17 bases between. CDR3 nucleotide sequence: TGCGCCAGCAGCCCCGCTTTACAGGGTCACACAGATACGCAGTATTTT. Translated: CASSPALQGHTDTQYF.

This clone appeared a single time. The chain uses TRBV7-9 and TRBJ1-2, with D uncertain. Trimming shortened V by 3 bases and J by 6 bases, and 11 bases separated the two germline ends. The length of the CDR3 is 13 residues. Looked up from germline, CDR1 is SEHNR and CDR2 is FQNEAQ (reference sequence). This CDR3 is CASSFIPFNGYTF. CDR3 coding DNA: TGTGCCAGCAGCTTCATTCCATTCAATGGCTACACCTTC.

This chain connects TRBV4-3 to TRBJ1-5, with 7 bases matching TRBD1. Germline CDR1 and CDR2: LGHNA and YSLEER. V lost 2 bases and J lost 6; bases outside the gene matches: 19. This CDR3 has 19 residues. CDR3 protein: CASSQPCPPIRQGCQPQHF. CDR3 bases: TGCGCCAGCAGCCAACCTTGTCCACCTATCCGACAGGGATGTCAGCCCCAGCATTTT.

Points on this clone: The identical CDR3 is also encoded by other nucleotide sequences in the sample. This sequence joins TRBV2 and TRBJ2-3; no reliable D call. This CDR3 region has 14 residues. Germline V gives CDR1 SNHLY, CDR2 FYNNEI. The V and J ends lost 6 bases and 1 base respectively, with 11 bases between them. The CDR3 sequence is CASSAGAGTDTQYF. The CDR3 region has the DNA TGTGCCAGCAGCGCCGGAGCAGGCACAGATACGCAGTATTTT.

The chain couples TRBV5-1 to TRBJ2-4, with 9 nucleotides matching TRBD1. CDR3 length equals 16 residues. Germline V gene data show CDR1 as SGHRS and CDR2 as YFSETQ. J was trimmed by 1 base and V by 4 bases; bases with no gene match: 6. DNA for the CDR3: TGCGCCAGCAGCGTGGACAGGGGTGTTGCCAAAAACATTCAGTACTTC. Protein sequence: CASSVDRGVAKNIQYF.

The chain has TRBV7-8 and TRBJ2-1, with unresolved D. Trimming pared 5 bases from V and 5 bases from J, leaving 16 bases between. The CDR3 extends over 15 amino acids. CDR1 SGHVS and CDR2 FQNEAQ come from the germline V gene. The CDR3 reads CASSEFASDDNEQFF. Here the CDR3 DNA reads TGTGCCAGCAGCGAATTCGCCAGCGATGACAATGAGCAGTTCTTC.

The chain employs TRBV6-1 and TRBJ2-7, with 7 nucleotides matching TRBD2. CDR1 and CDR2 from the germline V gene are MNHNS and SASEGT. CDR3 length equals 14 residues. J was trimmed by 6 bases and V by 2 bases; bases with no gene match: 7. The CDR3, as DNA: TGTGCCAGCAGTGAATCGAGACTAGCAGTCGAGCAGTACTTC. This sequence encodes CASSESRLAVEQYF.

The V gene is TRBV12-5, the J gene TRBJ1-5; TRBD1 is a possible D gene (5 bases). This CDR3 has 16 residues. The germline CDR1 and CDR2 sequences are LGHNT and FRNRAP. The ends were cut back, 5 bases at V and 0 bases at J, with 14 bases in the middle. The CDR3 sequence: CASGPRGEYSNQPQHF. The DNA of the CDR3 is TGTGCTAGTGGTCCCCGGGGGGAATATAGCAATCAGCCCCAGCATTTT.

The V call is TRBV5-4, the J call TRBJ2-5; tentatively, D is TRBD2 (5 bases). Trimming took off 4 bases at V and 5 bases at J, with 12 bases between the two ends. Germline V gene data show CDR1 as SGHNT and CDR2 as YYREEE (reference sequence). The CDR3 is 13 amino acids. The DNA for the CDR3 is TGTGCCAGCAGCAAGGGCCCGGGGGAGACCCAGTACTTC. Translating it yields CASSKGPGETQYF.

The gene calls are TRBV24-1 and TRBJ2-2; 9 bases match TRBD1. This CDR3 has 13 amino acids. Losses at the gene ends were 9 bases for V and 5 bases for J; bases not matched to a gene: 3. Germline assignment: CDR1 KGHDR and CDR2 SFDVKD. CDR3 protein: CATRDRVTGELFF. For the CDR3, the DNA is TGTGCCACCCGGGACAGGGTTACCGGGGAGCTGTTTTTT.

The chain couples TRBV5-3 to TRBJ1-1; TRBD1 is a possible D gene (5 bases). TRBV5-3 is an open reading frame, and its role is uncertain. V was shortened by 2 bases and J by 4 bases, with 12 bases between the two germline ends. The CDR3 sequence is 14 residues long. The CDR3 spells CARSFVVGGTEAFF. The CDR3 DNA reads TGTGCCAGAAGCTTTGTCGTGGGGGGCACTGAAGCTTTCTTT.

The chain links TRBV19 to TRBJ1-2; 7 bases fit TRBD1. Germline loops: CDR1 LNHDA, CDR2 SQIVND (reference sequence). The CDR3 consists of 15 residues. Germline trimming cut 5 bases from V and 0 bases from J; bases unmatched to any gene: 6. CDR3 residues: CASSRDSDSNYGYTF. The CDR3 nucleotides read TGTGCCAGTAGTCGGGACAGTGACTCTAACTATGGCTACACCTTC.

The CDR3 sequence is CASREQGRNTEAFF. The DNA of the CDR3 is TGTGCCAGCAGAGAACAGGGGAGGAACACTGAAGCTTTCTTT. The chain uses TRBV28 and TRBJ1-1; 7 bases agree with TRBD1. V gave up 6 bases and J gave up 1 base; unmatched junction bases: 5. CDR3 length equals 14 residues. Germline CDR1 and CDR2: MDHEN and SYDVKM.

This chain connects TRBV5-6 to TRBJ2-7; a weak D match, TRBD1 (6 bases). Germline V gives CDR1 SGHDT, CDR2 YYEEEE. The CDR3 covers 15 residues. Trimming left V 2 bases short and J 0 bases short, with 12 bases between. The CDR3 here is CASSFQGRGSYEQYF. The CDR3 coding sequence is TGTGCCAGCAGCTTCCAGGGCAGGGGCTCCTACGAGCAGTACTTC.

The gene calls are TRBV5-1 and TRBJ2-3; 8 bases match TRBD2. Germline CDR1 SGHRS, CDR2 YFSETQ. The CDR3 is made up of 13 amino acids. V lost 5 bases and J lost 4; bases outside the gene matches: 3. In DNA form, the CDR3 reads TGCGCCAGCAGGAGCGGGAGAGCAGATACGCAGTATTTT. Amino acids: CASRSGRADTQYF.

J is TRBJ2-7 and V is TRBV5-5; the match to TRBD1 covers 10 bases. Germline V gene lookup returns CDR1 SGHKS and CDR2 YYEKEE (reference sequence). The CDR3 runs to 14 residues. V trimming: 3 bases; J trimming: 3 bases; junction bases outside the gene matches: 3. The CDR3 sequence is CASSYWTGGYEQYF. DNA for the CDR3: TGTGCCAGCAGCTATTGGACAGGGGGCTACGAGCAGTACTTC.

The CDR3 DNA is TGCGCCAGCAGCCAAGTTGGCAGGGGGGCCTACGAGCAGTACTTC. Its translation is CASSQVGRGAYEQYF. The chain employs TRBV4-1 and TRBJ2-7; tentatively, D is TRBD1 (7 bases). The CDR3 has 15 amino acids. Germline loops: CDR1 MGHRA, CDR2 YSYEKL. Trimming left V 1 base short and J 2 bases short, with 12 bases between.

The chain is built from TRBV6-5 and TRBJ2-2, with 10 positions matching TRBD2. Trimming took 1 base from V and 6 from J; bases not matched to a gene: 5. The CDR3 is 16 residues long. Looked up from germline, CDR1 is MNHEY and CDR2 is SVGAGI. CDR3 region: CASSYFEREGPGELFF. CDR3 DNA sequence: TGTGCCAGCAGTTACTTTGAGCGGGAGGGCCCCGGGGAGCTGTTTTTT.

This clone was seen more than once but under ten times. The gene calls are TRBV28 and TRBJ1-5; D remains unclear. The V and J ends lost 10 bases and 3 bases respectively, with 10 bases between them. There are 12 residues in the CDR3. The germline V gene encodes CDR1 MDHEN and CDR2 SYDVKM. The CDR3 is CAIFGNNQPQHF. In DNA form, the CDR3 reads TGTGCCATCTTTGGCAACAATCAGCCCCAGCATTTT.

The chain joins TRBV19 to TRBJ2-7; tentatively, D is TRBD1 (7 bases). The CDR3 is 15 residues long. Looked up from germline, CDR1 is LNHDA and CDR2 is SQIVND (reference sequence). Trimming shortened V by 7 bases and J by 3 bases, and 19 bases separated the two germline ends. The CDR3 loop is CASTHTRQGGYEQYF. The CDR3 DNA follows: TGTGCCAGTACCCATACCCGACAGGGAGGCTACGAGCAGTACTTC. The full variable domain, with the rest looked up from reference TRBV19 and TRBJ2-7, is DGGITQSPKYLFRKEGQNVTLSCEQNLNHDAMYWYRQDPGQGLRLIYYSQIVNDFQKGDIAEGYSVSREKKESFPLTVTSAQKNPTAFYLCASTHTRQGGYEQYFGPGTRLTVT.

The chain recombines TRBV27 with TRBJ1-4, with 8 positions matching TRBD1. The V gene's germline CDR1 is MNHEY and CDR2 SMNVEV (reference sequence). Trimming at V came to 1 base and at J to 7 bases, leaving 5 bases not matched to a gene. CDR3 length equals 15 residues. The CDR3 sequence is CASSLFQGATEKLFF. The CDR3 DNA is TGTGCCAGCAGTTTATTTCAGGGGGCGACTGAAAAACTGTTTTTT.

This sequence joins TRBV30 and TRBJ1-1; a weak D match, TRBD1 (6 bases). The CDR3 is made up of 14 amino acids. CDR1 and CDR2 (germline): GTSNPN, SVGIG (reference sequence). V was trimmed by 7 bases and J by 6 bases, leaving 21 bases between them. CDR3 nucleotide sequence: TGTGCCTTACTACAGGGAACCGGCGCCTCTGAAGCTTTCTTT. It encodes CALLQGTGASEAFF.

Written as DNA, the CDR3 is TGTGCCACCAGTGATTTAGGGGCAGGCGATCAGCCCCAGCATTTT. Translated: CATSDLGAGDQPQHF. J is TRBJ1-5 and V is TRBV24-1, with a tentative D call TRBD1 (5 bases). The CDR3 extends over 15 amino acids. The V gene's germline CDR1 is KGHDR and CDR2 SFDVKD. V dropped 1 base and J dropped 5 bases, with 11 bases sitting between them.

This clone was counted only a few times. The chain has TRBV3-1 (or the pseudogene TRBV3-2) and TRBJ2-7; 8 positions agree with TRBD2. The CDR3 covers 17 residues. Per the germline V gene, CDR1 is LGHDT and CDR2 is YNNKEL (reference sequence). V gave up 2 bases and J gave up 4 bases; unmatched junction bases: 13. CDR3: CASSQTFLTSETYEQYF. CDR3 DNA: TGTGCCAGCAGCCAAACCTTTCTGACTAGCGAAACGTACGAGCAGTACTTC.